Each of the 3 T cell receptor beta chains below was sequenced from the same sample in a study of T cells in Graves' hyperthyroidism and ophthalmopathy. RNA transcripts served as the template for amplifying TCR beta CDR3 regions. The primer set for the first-round RT-PCR of the TCR CDR3 was HTBI. TCRdb recomputed calls from the multiplex PCR reads with MiXCR, one row per CDR3 protein. The sample holds around 700,000 distinct CDR3 sequences, approximately 36% seen once. The specimen sequenced was blood. The receptors were sampled from a woman between 40 and 55 years old with Graves' hyperthyroidism.

J is TRBJ2-2 and V is TRBV2, with D perhaps TRBD1 or TRBD2 (5 bases each). The germline gives CDR1 SNHLY, CDR2 FYNNEI. With 6 bases removed from V and 5 bases from J, the gap between germline ends came to 13 bases. The CDR3 covers 14 residues. CDR3 loop: CASRPRDETGELFF. DNA for the CDR3: TGTGCCAGCAGACCCCGGGACGAAACCGGGGAGCTGTTTTTT.

This clonotype was detected only once. The gene calls are TRBV7-6 and TRBJ1-2; no clear D. The length of the CDR3 is 14 residues. CDR1 is SGHVS, CDR2 FNYEAQ, per germline. V was pared by 5 bases and J by 7 bases, with 17 bases between. DNA of the CDR3: TGTGCCAGCAGCCAAGAGATATCGGGGTTTGGCTACACCTTC. Its protein product is CASSQEISGFGYTF. Full variable domain (rest looked up from reference TRBV7-6 and TRBJ1-2): GAGVSQSPRYKVTKRGQDVALRCDPISGHVSLYWYRQALGQGPEFLTYFNYEAQQDKSGLPNDRFSAERPEGSISTLTIQRTEQRDSAMYRCASSQEISGFGYTFGSGTRLTVV.

There are a few counts of this clonotype. V is TRBV12-3 or TRBV12-4 and J is TRBJ1-3; TRBD1 is a possible D gene (6 bases). There are 16 residues in the CDR3. V was clipped by 6 bases and J by 0 bases, with 15 bases between them. The CDR3 DNA reads TGTGCCAGCAGCCTTGGACAGTTCGACTCTGGAAACACCATATATTTT. Translated: CASSLGQFDSGNTIYF.